This T cell receptor (beta chain) was retrieved from a study of cytomegalovirus exposure and HLA in healthy donors. Germline lookup yields CDR1 MNHEY and CDR2 SVGAGI. The CDR3 is 15 amino acids. The germline V and J ends were trimmed by 8 bases and 3 bases, with 16 bases remaining between them. The PCR used 60 Vbeta and 13 Jbeta primers. Libraries were prepared by immunoSEQ multiplex PCR; TCRdb keeps only in-frame clonotypes and omits some of them. The sample consists of about 200,000 clones, 82% of them appearing once. This clone was recorded once. Donors sampled were nominally healthy, though unrecorded immune exposures were likely.

Sequenced material: PBMCs. The clonotype originates from a woman aged 45-59 years in good health and CMV-seropositive. The chain joins TRBV6-5 to TRBJ1-4, with TRBD1 as a possible D gene (6 bases). CDR3 region: CASSSGGLANEKLFF. In nucleotides, the CDR3 is TGTGCCAGCTCATCGGGGGGCTTGGCTAATGAAAAACTGTTTTTT.